This TCR beta chain was identified in a study of cytomegalovirus exposure and HLA in healthy donors. This PCR relied on a set of 60 Vbeta primers and 13 Jbeta primers. Profiled with immunoSEQ multiplex PCR; TCRdb holds only in-frame clones, not every one. This sample's clone table lists about 170,000 clones. Trimming took off 11 bases at V and 0 bases at J, with 20 bases between the two ends. The CDR3 length is 16 residues. CDR1 MNHNY and CDR2 SVGAGI come from the germline V gene (reference sequence). About this clone: Antigen specificity is unknown.

Overall study results and limits: The study dropped some indistinguishable V segments, TRBV6-2 and TRBV6-3 among them. With further analysis later on, most CMV-associated TCR beta chains appeared HLA-restricted. HLA alleles were associated with 15,000 to 20,000 TCR beta sequences in a later analysis at 0.05 false discovery rate. For most TCR sequences rarity was the rule, although some public TCRs occurred in many donors.

The gene calls are TRBV6-6 and TRBJ1-3; D gene unclear. Sequencing was done on a sample of PBMCs. The receptor was isolated from a woman under 30 in good health and CMV-seropositive. CDR3 nucleotide sequence: TGTGCCGGCATCCGACCGGGAGAGAGCTCTGGAAACACCATATATTTT. It translates to CAGIRPGESSGNTIYF.